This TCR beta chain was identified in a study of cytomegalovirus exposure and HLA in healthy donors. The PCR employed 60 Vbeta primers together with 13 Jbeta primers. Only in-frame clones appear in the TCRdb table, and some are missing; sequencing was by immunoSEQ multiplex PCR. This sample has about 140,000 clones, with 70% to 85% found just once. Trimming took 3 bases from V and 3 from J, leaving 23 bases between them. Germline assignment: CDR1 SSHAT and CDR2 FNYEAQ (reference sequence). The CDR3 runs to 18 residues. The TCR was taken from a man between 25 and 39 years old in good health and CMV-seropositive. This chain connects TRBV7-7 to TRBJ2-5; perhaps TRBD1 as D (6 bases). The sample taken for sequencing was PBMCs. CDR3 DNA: TGTGCCAGCAGCTTCCGGGTCCAGGGGTTCGGTTACGAAGAGACCCAGTACTTC. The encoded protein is CASSFRVQGFGYEETQYF.